This TCR beta chain originates from a study of early T cells in non-severe SARS-CoV-2 infection (dated by TCRdb to the early 2020s). Background on the whole study: TCR sequencing used bulk RNA from unsorted whole blood, so alpha and beta chains could not be paired. The research as a whole found: VDJdb matching was skewed toward anti-spike CD8 responses and likely underestimated virus-specific expansions, missing private and CD4 specificities.

A case-control design nested within a healthcare worker cohort in London, UK, was used, with weekly nasopharyngeal swab PCR tests and blood sampling performed. Between 23 and 31 March 2020, the week of the UK lockdown, healthcare workers were enrolled and then followed up weekly for as long as 16 weeks. In this sample, this clonotype turned up many times. This clone's antigen is unknown. Within one base of it there is no much larger clone, and no base qualities were kept. The CDR3, from cysteine to phenylalanine, totals 15 residues. The sequence is cut down to CDR3 DNA, 45 bases in frame from base 1. The germline V gene sets CDR1 to SGHTA and CDR2 to FQGNSA. Compared with germline, V lacks 1 base and J lacks 2 bases; bases without a gene match: 2. To prepare the library, 5' RACE was applied. TCRdb lists the instrument as NextSeq 500. The TCR library protocol attached unique molecular identifiers to individual cDNA molecules to correct for sequencing error and PCR bias. TCR alpha and beta chains were both sequenced, and the abundances of alpha and beta sequences in each sample were closely correlated with each other. As for how the authors treated the data: Decombinator V4 was used to annotate TCR sequences for V gene, J gene and CDR3. Expanded TCRs were defined as changing significantly between any two time points under a Poisson model with p below 0.0001. TCR abundances were normalised to the total number of TCRs sequenced per sample and expressed as counts per million. MAIT TCRs were defined by TRAV1-2 paired with TRAJ12, TRAJ20 or TRAJ33, and iNKT TCRs by TRAV10 paired with TRAJ18. VDJdb, accessed 1 November 2021, was searched for CMV, EBV and SARS-CoV-2 annotated TCRs, with TCRs annotated for multiple antigens excluded. Starting from the raw public reads, TCRdb applied fastp trimming at Q25, assembled clones with MiXCR and retained in-frame beta chains. All rows with the same CDR3 protein become a single entry with the most common DNA and genes. V and J calls and clone size were set by TCRdb, not the authors. A total of tens of thousands of distinct CDR3 sequences appear in this sample, less than 11% of them only once. The top ten clones comprise about 8.2% of the sample.

The sample here was whole blood, taken at baseline. The clonotype was recovered from an adult who was a healthcare worker with PCR-confirmed SARS-CoV-2 infection or an uninfected control (not recorded which). The rearrangement combines TRBV7-2 with TRBJ2-5; 9 of the junction bases match TRBD1. The sequence in DNA is TGTGCCAGCAGCTTAGACAGGGGGCTTCAAGAGACCCAGTACTTC. Translated, this gives CASSLDRGLQETQYF.